The rows below give T cell receptor beta chains drawn from one sample of a study of CD8+ T cells in alopecia areata. Repertoires were generated with immunoSEQ multiplex PCR, while TCRdb's copy carries only in-frame clones and drops some. The repertoire holds 200,000 or so clones, with 55% to 75% as singletons. The source material was CD4+ T cells sorted from blood, sampled at week 24, from a patient treated with tofacitinib. Receptor source: a human donor with alopecia areata. The CDR3 runs from the conserved cysteine through the conserved F or W. A D gene is named only where the DNA matches it firmly. The size entry is marked missing in some rows and otherwise reads once, few, many or a size class.

few	TRBJ1-5	NA	TRBV29-1	CSVVEGSINQPQHF	TGCAGCGTTGTCGAGGGTAGTATCAATCAGCCCCAGCATTTT
few	TRBJ2-5	NA	TRBV4-2	CASSQDSGTPGQETQYF	TGTGCCAGCAGCCAAGATTCCGGGACACCAGGCCAAGAGACCCAGTACTTC
once	TRBJ2-7	NA	TRBV4-3	CASSQVGGNEQYF	TGCGCCAGCTCCCAGGTCGGGGGCAACGAGCAGTACTTC
few	TRBJ2-1	NA	TRBV29-1	CSVELQGGDEQFF	TGCAGCGTTGAGCTACAGGGAGGAGATGAGCAGTTCTTC
NA	TRBJ1-2	NA	TRBV15	CATSREAGARTF	TGTGCCACCAGCAGAGAGGCAGGGGCGCGCACCTTC
few	TRBJ2-1	TRBD2	TRBV28	CASRTSGPYNEQFF	TGTGCCAGCAGGACTAGCGGACCTTACAATGAGCAGTTCTTC
NA	TRBJ2-2	NA	TRBV9	CASSPRSDTGELFF	TGTGCCAGCAGCCCCCGAAGTGACACCGGGGAGCTGTTTTTT
NA	TRBJ1-2	NA	TRBV25-1	CASSAVDIASGYTF	TGTGCCAGCAGTGCGGTCGACATAGCAAGCGGCTACACCTTC
NA	TRBJ2-7	NA	TRBV9	CASTVTLGGEQYF	TGTGCCAGCACCGTAACTCTCGGCGGAGAGCAGTACTTC
NA	TRBJ2-5	NA	TRBV5-4	CASSSTGVQETQYF	TGTGCCAGCAGCTCAACGGGAGTCCAAGAGACCCAGTACTTC
NA	TRBJ2-4	NA	TRBV29-1	CSVSQRAKNIQYF	TGCAGCGTTTCACAGCGAGCCAAAAACATTCAGTACTTC
few	TRBJ2-1	TRBD2	TRBV7-2	CASSSRTSGNEQFF	TGTGCCAGCAGCTCTAGGACTAGCGGCAATGAGCAGTTCTTC
NA	TRBJ1-2	NA	TRBV27	CASSLSQGRNYGYTF	TGTGCCAGCAGTTTATCCCAGGGGCGCAACTATGGCTACACCTTC
NA	TRBJ2-7	TRBD1	TRBV5-1	CASSFSGTGAEQYF	TGCGCCAGCAGTTTCTCCGGGACAGGGGCCGAGCAGTACTTC
NA	TRBJ2-1	NA	TRBV19	CASSNDIGQFF	TGTGCCAGTAGTAACGACATTGGGCAGTTCTTC
NA	TRBJ2-7	TRBD2	TRBV5-4	CASSQGLEVEQYF	TGTGCCAGCAGCCAGGGACTAGAGGTCGAGCAGTACTTC
NA	TRBJ1-2	NA	TRBV7-6	CASGRSNYGYTF	TGTGCCTCCGGACGGAGCAACTATGGCTACACCTTC
NA	TRBJ1-2	NA	TRBV30	CAWSLVGGQGYTF	TGTGCCTGGAGTCTCGTTGGGGGTCAAGGCTACACCTTC
NA	TRBJ2-3	NA	TRBV29-1	CSVERQGDTQYF	TGCAGCGTTGAACGGCAGGGAGATACGCAGTATTTT
NA	TRBJ2-3	NA	TRBV5-1	CASSRGSLAGADTQYF	TGCGCCAGCAGCCGGGGTTCACTAGCAGGGGCAGATACGCAGTATTTT
NA	TRBJ1-2	TRBD1	TRBV9	CASSRQGRSNYGYTF	TGTGCCAGCAGCAGACAGGGTAGGAGCAACTATGGCTACACCTTC
NA	TRBJ2-2	NA	TRBV2	CASSGRPPAYAGELFF	TGTGCCAGCAGTGGTCGCCCCCCGGCGTATGCCGGGGAGCTGTTTTTT
NA	TRBJ2-5	TRBD1	TRBV9	CASSVEGARETQYF	TGTGCCAGCAGCGTAGAGGGGGCGAGAGAGACCCAGTACTTC
NA	TRBJ2-7	TRBD2	TRBV10-3	CAIRTSGSYEQYF	TGTGCCATCAGGACTAGCGGGTCCTACGAGCAGTACTTC
few	TRBJ1-2	NA	TRBV27	CASSSSAGMISYGYTF	TGTGCCAGCAGTTCATCCGCAGGGATGATAAGCTATGGCTACACCTTC
NA	TRBJ2-5	TRBD2	TRBV18	CAGGTSDQETQYF	TGTGCCGGCGGGACTAGCGATCAAGAGACCCAGTACTTC
once	TRBJ2-1	NA	TRBV6-6	CASSYSNRDEQFF	TGTGCCAGCAGTTACTCGAACAGAGATGAGCAGTTCTTC
few	TRBJ2-1	TRBD2	TRBV2	CASSELAGPYNEQFF	TGTGCCAGCAGTGAATTAGCGGGGCCCTACAATGAGCAGTTCTTC
once	TRBJ1-2	NA	TRBV20-1	CSAKTNYGYTF	TGCAGTGCTAAGACTAACTATGGCTACACCTTC
NA	TRBJ1-2	NA	TRBV5-1	CASSFDNSGYGYTF	TGCGCCAGCAGCTTTGATAACTCCGGGTATGGCTACACCTTC
NA	TRBJ1-5	NA	TRBV13	CASSAGPYSNQPQHF	TGTGCCAGCAGCGCGGGACCGTATAGCAATCAGCCCCAGCATTTT
NA	TRBJ2-2	TRBD2	TRBV7-9	CASSWASGITGELFF	TGTGCCAGCAGCTGGGCTAGCGGGATCACCGGGGAGCTGTTTTTT
NA	TRBJ2-1	NA	TRBV29-1	CSVATDGNEQFF	TGCAGCGTTGCGACTGACGGGAATGAGCAGTTCTTC
few	TRBJ2-5	NA	TRBV5-8	CASSTRTFAETQYF	TGTGCCAGCAGCACCAGGACCTTCGCGGAGACCCAGTACTTC
NA	TRBJ1-2	NA	TRBV30	CASNEQGYYGYTF	TGTGCCTCCAATGAACAGGGCTACTATGGCTACACCTTC
few	TRBJ1-2	NA	TRBV6-1	CASSEQSHYGYTF	TGTGCCAGCAGTGAACAGAGTCACTATGGCTACACCTTC
once	TRBJ2-3	NA	TRBV6-6	CASSRDTVSDTQYF	TGTGCCAGCAGCCGGGACACCGTGTCGGATACGCAGTATTTT
NA	TRBJ2-4	NA	TRBV4-1	CASRDTGRENIQYF	TGCGCCAGCAGGGACACTGGCCGGGAAAACATTCAGTACTTC
once	TRBJ1-2	TRBD1	TRBV5-1	CASSFTTLQGENGYTF	TGCGCCAGCAGCTTCACAACGTTACAGGGGGAGAATGGCTACACCTTC
NA	TRBJ2-3	TRBD2	TRBV28	CASRLSSGIRSDTQYF	TGTGCCAGCAGACTCTCTAGCGGGATTCGGTCAGATACGCAGTATTTT
NA	TRBJ2-3	TRBD1	TRBV23-1	CASRGQGITDTQYF	TGCGCCAGCAGAGGACAGGGTATCACAGATACGCAGTATTTT
few	TRBJ1-1	NA	TRBV11-2	CASSLAAGTEAFF	TGTGCCAGCAGCTTAGCGGCGGGCACTGAAGCTTTCTTT
NA	TRBJ2-1	TRBD1	TRBV6-5	CASSRQGAFNEQFF	TGTGCCAGCAGCCGACAGGGTGCTTTCAATGAGCAGTTCTTC
many	TRBJ2-7	NA	TRBV14	CASSQDQARTYEQYF	TGTGCCAGCAGCCAAGATCAGGCCAGAACCTACGAGCAGTACTTC
NA	TRBJ2-3	NA	TRBV7-9	CAGTDTQYF	TGTGCAGGAACAGATACGCAGTATTTT
NA	TRBJ1-2	TRBD1	TRBV27	CASSLRPGQGDGYTF	TGTGCCAGCAGTTTGCGCCCTGGACAGGGAGATGGCTACACCTTC
NA	TRBJ2-3	TRBD2	TRBV10-3	CAISGTSGRASADTQYF	TGTGCCATCAGTGGGACTAGCGGGAGGGCCTCGGCAGATACGCAGTATTTT
NA	TRBJ2-2	TRBD1	TRBV5-6	CASSSGTGPSYATGELFF	TGTGCCAGCAGCTCCGGGACAGGGCCCTCCTATGCCACCGGGGAGCTGTTTTTT
NA	TRBJ1-2	NA	TRBV2	CASSEAGLRQLNYGYTF	TGTGCCAGCAGTGAAGCGGGCCTTAGGCAGCTTAACTATGGCTACACCTTC
few	TRBJ2-4	TRBD2	TRBV7-2	CASSTPPGLATLAKNIQYF	TGTGCCAGCAGCACGCCGCCGGGACTAGCGACACTAGCCAAAAACATTCAGTACTTC
NA	TRBJ1-1	NA	TRBV4-1	CASSQGGVNTEAFF	TGCGCCAGCAGCCAAGGGGGCGTGAACACTGAAGCTTTCTTT
NA	TRBJ2-5	TRBD1	TRBV9	CASSPRQGETQYF	TGTGCCAGCAGCCCTCGACAGGGGGAGACCCAGTACTTC
NA	TRBJ2-5	TRBD1	TRBV7-7	CASSPGGGETQYF	TGTGCCAGCAGCCCAGGGGGCGGGGAGACCCAGTACTTC
NA	TRBJ2-1	NA	TRBV4-3	CASSHGPGNEQFF	TGCGCCAGCAGCCATGGACCTGGCAATGAGCAGTTCTTC
few	TRBJ2-1	TRBD1	TRBV5-6	CASSWQGDEQFF	TGTGCCAGCAGCTGGCAGGGGGATGAGCAGTTCTTC